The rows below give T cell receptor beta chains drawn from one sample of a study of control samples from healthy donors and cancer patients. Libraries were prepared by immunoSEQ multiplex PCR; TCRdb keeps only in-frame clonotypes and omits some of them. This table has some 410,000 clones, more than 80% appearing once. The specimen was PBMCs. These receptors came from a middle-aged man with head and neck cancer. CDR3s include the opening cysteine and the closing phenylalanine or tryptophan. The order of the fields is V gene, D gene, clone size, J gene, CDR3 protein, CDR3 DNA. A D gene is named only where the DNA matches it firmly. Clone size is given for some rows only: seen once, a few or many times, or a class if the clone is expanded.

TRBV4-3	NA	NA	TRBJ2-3	CASSQGGGGGSTDTQYF	TGCGCCAGCAGCCAAGGTGGAGGGGGCGGTAGCACAGATACGCAGTATTTT
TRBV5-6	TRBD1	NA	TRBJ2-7	CASSFVGTGGRPYEQYF	TGTGCCAGCAGCTTTGTTGGGACAGGGGGAAGACCCTACGAGCAGTACTTC
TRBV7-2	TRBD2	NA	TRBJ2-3	CASSLYGLAGITDTQYF	TGTGCCAGCAGCTTGTACGGACTAGCGGGAATCACAGATACGCAGTATTTT
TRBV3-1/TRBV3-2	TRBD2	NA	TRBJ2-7	CASSQGPAGGLEQYF	TGTGCCAGCAGCCAAGGGCCAGCGGGGGGCTTGGAGCAGTACTTC
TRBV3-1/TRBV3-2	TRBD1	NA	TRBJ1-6	CASSRRQGVNNSPLHF	TGTGCCAGCAGCCGGAGACAGGGAGTGAATAATTCACCCCTCCACTTT
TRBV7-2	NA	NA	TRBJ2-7	CASSLERGLDKFSYEQYF	TGTGCCAGCAGCCTAGAACGGGGCTTGGACAAGTTCTCCTACGAGCAGTACTTC
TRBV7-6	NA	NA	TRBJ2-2	CASTAGTNTGELFF	TGTGCCAGCACTGCGGGGACGAACACCGGGGAGCTGTTTTTT
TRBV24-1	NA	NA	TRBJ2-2	CATSVGGELFF	TGTGCCACCAGTGTAGGCGGGGAGCTGTTTTTT
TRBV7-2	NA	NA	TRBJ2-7	CASSLEWDPAYEQYF	TGTGCCAGCAGCTTAGAATGGGACCCAGCCTACGAGCAGTACTTC
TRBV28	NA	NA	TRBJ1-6	CASSSGLLRVSSYNSPLHF	TGTGCCAGCAGTTCGGGGCTCCTCAGGGTGAGCTCCTATAATTCACCCCTCCACTTT
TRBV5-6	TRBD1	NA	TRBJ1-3	CASSGGQGDSGNTIYF	TGTGCCAGCAGCGGGGGACAGGGGGACTCTGGAAACACCATATATTTT
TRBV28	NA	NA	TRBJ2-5	CASSSQEPRYQETQYF	TGTGCCAGCAGTTCACAGGAGCCAAGGTACCAAGAGACCCAGTACTTC
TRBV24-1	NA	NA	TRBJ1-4	CATSDPGQSEKLFF	TGTGCCACCAGTGATCCCGGACAGAGCGAAAAACTGTTTTTT
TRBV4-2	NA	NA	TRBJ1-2	CASSVARDYGYTF	TGTGCCAGCAGCGTAGCACGGGACTATGGCTACACCTTC
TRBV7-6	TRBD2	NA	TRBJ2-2	CASSSFGREGPGELFF	TGTGCCAGCAGCTCCTTTGGGCGGGAGGGCCCCGGGGAGCTGTTTTTT
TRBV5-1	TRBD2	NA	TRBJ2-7	CASSLFAAGGPLYEQYF	TGCGCCAGCAGCTTGTTTGCAGCGGGAGGACCACTCTACGAGCAGTACTTC
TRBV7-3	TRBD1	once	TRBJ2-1	CASSLYRGENNEQFF	TGTGCCAGCAGCCTCTACAGGGGGGAGAACAATGAGCAGTTCTTC
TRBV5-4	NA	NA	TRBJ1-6	CASSLTGAGWESPLHF	TGTGCCAGCAGCCTGACAGGCGCCGGGTGGGAGTCACCCCTCCACTTT
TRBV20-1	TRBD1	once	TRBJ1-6	CSASWGTGGSPLHF	TGCAGTGCTAGTTGGGGGACAGGGGGATCACCCCTCCACTTT
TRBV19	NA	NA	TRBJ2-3	CASRRLASTDTQYF	TGTGCCAGTAGAAGGCTAGCAAGCACAGATACGCAGTATTTT
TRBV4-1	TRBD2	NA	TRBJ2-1	CASSQRTSGNNEQFF	TGCGCCAGCAGCCAACGGACTAGCGGCAACAATGAGCAGTTCTTC
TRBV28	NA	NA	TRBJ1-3	CASSLQQGNTIYF	TGTGCCAGCAGTTTACAACAAGGAAACACCATATATTTT
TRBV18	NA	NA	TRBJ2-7	CASSPPPGNEQYF	TGTGCCAGCTCACCACCGCCGGGGAACGAGCAGTACTTC
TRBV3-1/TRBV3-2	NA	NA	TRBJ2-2	CASSPPRGNTGELFF	TGTGCCAGCAGCCCGCCTCGGGGAAACACCGGGGAGCTGTTTTTT
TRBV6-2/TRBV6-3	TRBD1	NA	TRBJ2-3	CASSYSGGQGFGTDTQYF	TGTGCCAGCAGTTACTCTGGGGGACAGGGCTTCGGCACAGATACGCAGTATTTT
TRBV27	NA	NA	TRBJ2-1	CASRVGSSYNEQFF	TGTGCCAGCAGGGTGGGGAGCTCCTACAATGAGCAGTTCTTC
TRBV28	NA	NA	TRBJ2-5	CASSPPPGLSRETQYF	TGTGCCAGCAGTCCTCCCCCCGGACTGTCCAGGGAGACCCAGTACTTC
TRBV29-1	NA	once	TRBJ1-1	CSVRGADTEAFF	TGCAGCGTCCGCGGTGCGGACACTGAAGCTTTCTTT
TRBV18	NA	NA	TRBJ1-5	CASSLSDNQPQHF	TGTGCCAGCTCACTCTCGGACAATCAGCCCCAGCATTTT
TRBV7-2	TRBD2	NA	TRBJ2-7	CASSPQAGGLYEQYF	TGTGCCAGCAGCCCCCAAGCGGGGGGGCTCTACGAGCAGTACTTC
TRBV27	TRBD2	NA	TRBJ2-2	CASSLAGAGELFF	TGTGCCAGCAGTTTAGCGGGAGCCGGGGAGCTGTTTTTT
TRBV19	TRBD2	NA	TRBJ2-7	CASTNRGGAGEQYF	TGTGCCAGTACCAATAGGGGCGGAGCGGGGGAGCAGTACTTC
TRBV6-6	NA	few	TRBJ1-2	CASSYSAGKSYGYTF	TGTGCCAGCAGTTACTCAGCCGGGAAGTCCTATGGCTACACCTTC
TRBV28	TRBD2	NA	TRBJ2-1	CASSGLAGRRGLSRGNEQFF	TGTGCCAGCAGTGGACTAGCGGGACGCCGGGGCTTATCAAGGGGCAATGAGCAGTTCTTC
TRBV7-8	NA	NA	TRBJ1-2	CASSLAPGAGYGYTF	TGTGCCAGCAGCTTAGCACCGGGGGCTGGCTATGGCTACACCTTC
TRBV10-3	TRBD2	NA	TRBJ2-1	CAISGGTSGVGNWDEQFF	TGTGCCATCTCTGGGGGGACTAGCGGGGTTGGGAATTGGGATGAGCAGTTCTTC
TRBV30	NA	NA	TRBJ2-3	CAWSVGRDTQYF	TGTGCCTGGAGTGTAGGGCGGGATACGCAGTATTTT
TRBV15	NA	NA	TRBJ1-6	CATSTPGATAPLHF	TGTGCCACCAGCACCCCAGGAGCCACGGCACCCCTCCACTTT
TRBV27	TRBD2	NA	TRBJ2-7	CSVAAGDEQYF	TGTTCCGTAGCGGCGGGGGACGAGCAGTACTTC
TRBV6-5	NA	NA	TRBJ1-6	CASSYSGRSNSPLHF	TGTGCCAGCAGTTACTCCGGGAGGAGTAATTCACCCCTCCACTTT
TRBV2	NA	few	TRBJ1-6	CASMGERESPLHF	TGTGCCAGCATGGGGGAAAGAGAGTCACCCCTCCACTTT
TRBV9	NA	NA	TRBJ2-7	CASSVGSSSYEQYF	TGTGCCAGCAGCGTCGGATCCAGCTCCTACGAGCAGTACTTC
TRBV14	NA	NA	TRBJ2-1	CASSQVRGSYNEQFF	TGTGCCAGCAGCCAAGTAAGGGGGTCCTACAATGAGCAGTTCTTC
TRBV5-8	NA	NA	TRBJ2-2	CASSLLWVNTGELFF	TGTGCCAGCAGCTTGCTTTGGGTAAACACCGGGGAGCTGTTTTTT
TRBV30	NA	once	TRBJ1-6	CAWSGQTVNNSPLHF	TGTGCCTGGAGCGGACAGACGGTCAATAATTCACCCCTCCACTTT
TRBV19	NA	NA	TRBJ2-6	CASSIVTAANVLTF	TGTGCCAGTAGTATAGTCACAGCCGCCAACGTCCTGACTTTC
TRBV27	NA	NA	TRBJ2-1	CASSGLTGVNNEQFF	TGTGCCAGCAGTGGGCTGACGGGGGTAAACAATGAGCAGTTCTTC
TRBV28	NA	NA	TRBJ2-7	CASSLQGNEQYF	TGTGCCAGCAGTTTACAGGGGAACGAGCAGTACTTC
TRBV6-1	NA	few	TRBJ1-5	CASSEVWDQTDYSNQPQHF	TGTGCCAGCAGTGAAGTCTGGGACCAGACAGACTATAGCAATCAGCCCCAGCATTTT
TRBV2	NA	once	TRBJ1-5	CASRTGRNQPQHF	TGTGCCAGCAGGACAGGTCGCAATCAGCCCCAGCATTTT
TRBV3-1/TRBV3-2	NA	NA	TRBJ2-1	CASSQGVQGNNEQFF	TGTGCCAGCAGCCAAGGGGTTCAGGGTAACAATGAGCAGTTCTTC